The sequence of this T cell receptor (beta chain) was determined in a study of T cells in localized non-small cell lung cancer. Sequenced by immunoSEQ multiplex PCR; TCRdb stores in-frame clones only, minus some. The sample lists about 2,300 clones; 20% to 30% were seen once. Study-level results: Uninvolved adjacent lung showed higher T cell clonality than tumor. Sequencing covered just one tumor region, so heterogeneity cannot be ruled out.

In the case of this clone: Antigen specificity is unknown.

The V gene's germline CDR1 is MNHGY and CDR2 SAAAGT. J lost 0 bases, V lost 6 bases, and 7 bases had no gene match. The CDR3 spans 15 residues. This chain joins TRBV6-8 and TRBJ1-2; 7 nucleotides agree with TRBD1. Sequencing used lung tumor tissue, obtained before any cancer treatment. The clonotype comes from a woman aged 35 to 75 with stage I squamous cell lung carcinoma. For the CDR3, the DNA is TGTGCCAGCAGACTACAGGGGCATTCTAACTATGGCTACACCTTC. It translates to CASRLQGHSNYGYTF.